This T cell receptor beta chain came from a study of T cell repertoires in cytomegalovirus infection. Study information: Signatures in public TCR beta sequences pointed to both CMV infection and matching HLA type.

Looked up from germline, CDR1 is MDHEN and CDR2 is SYDVKM. The V segment lost 5 bases and the J segment 4 bases; nucleotides outside the gene matches: 6. This CDR3 contains 15 residues. Findings and limits, study-wide: Cumulative frequency of public TCR beta families picked out carriers of CMV plus the relevant HLA. In two of eight donors, the top clonotype was HLA-C-restricted CMV-specific.

TCRdb redid the calling of the reads with MiXCR, one entry per CDR3 protein. Among about 110,000 distinct CDR3 sequences listed, about 9.5% were seen once. This clonotype appeared many times. Its antigen is not identified. The rearrangement links TRBV28 to TRBJ2-2, with TRBD2 matching over 8 bases. The sequence was obtained from a human donor in good health (CMV status not recorded). Some clones in this sample may be carry-over from other donors' samples. The sample was PBMCs, sequenced either directly or after in vitro stimulation (not recorded which). The CDR3 spells CASSESGSSTGELFF. CDR3 coding DNA: TGTGCCAGCAGTGAAAGCGGGAGTAGCACCGGGGAGCTGTTTTTT. The full variable domain, with the rest looked up from reference TRBV28 and TRBJ2-2, is DVKVTQSSRYLVKRTGEKVFLECVQDMDHENMFWYRQDPGLGLRLIYFSYDVKMKEKGDIPEGYSVSREKKERFSLILESASTNQTSMYLCASSESGSSTGELFFGEGSRLTVL.